This TCR beta chain was captured in a study of cytomegalovirus exposure and HLA in healthy donors. Overall study results and limits: Cytomegalovirus-associated TCR beta chains were listed, numbering some 170.

PCR was performed using 60 Vbeta and 13 Jbeta primers. Using immunoSEQ multiplex PCR, the repertoire was profiled, and TCRdb retains in-frame clones only, with some absent. Among approximately 190,000 clones listed, 75% to 80% were seen once. As to this clone: Its antigen is as yet unknown.

CDR1 and CDR2 (germline): MDHEN, SYDVKM. The CDR3 consists of 15 residues. V was pared by 3 bases and J by 2 bases, with 14 bases between. This sequence joins TRBV28 and TRBJ2-7; D gene ambiguous. The sample taken for sequencing was PBMCs. The source of this sequence is a woman younger than 45 in good health and CMV-seropositive. Here the CDR3 DNA reads TGTGCCAGCAGTTTGATGGCAGTGATTGCCTACGAGCAGTACTTC. Protein sequence: CASSLMAVIAYEQYF.